These T cell receptor beta chains were read from a single sample in a study of naive and memory T cell subsets. MiXCR was run by TCRdb on the UMI-ligation and nested PCR reads, yielding one entry per CDR3 protein. The table has some 100,000 distinct CDR3 sequences, about 6.5% seen once. The material sequenced was central memory CD4+ T cells from blood. All receptors derive from a human donor in good health. Both conserved end residues are part of each CDR3. The D gene is left open where the match is weak. Rows may omit the clone size; those that give it use once, few, many or a size class.

.	.	TRBV19	TRBJ1-6	CASSISGLSPLHF	TGTGCCAGTAGTATCTCGGGGCTTTCACCCCTCCACTTT
.	TRBD1	TRBV6-1	TRBJ1-1	CAGHRARAGGNTEAFF	TGTGCCGGACATCGTGCCAGAGCAGGGGGTAACACTGAAGCTTTCTTT
many	TRBD1	TRBV11-2	TRBJ1-1	CASSTRQGRVGEAFF	TGTGCCAGCAGCACACGACAGGGCCGCGTCGGTGAAGCTTTCTTT
few	TRBD2	TRBV9	TRBJ2-5	CASSVDAGVRETQYF	TGTGCCAGCAGCGTAGATGCGGGAGTGCGAGAGACCCAGTACTTC
many	.	TRBV25-1	TRBJ1-2	CASSESTANYGYTF	TGTGCCAGCAGTGAGTCGACAGCTAACTATGGCTACACCTTC
.	.	TRBV20-1	TRBJ1-5	CSAIPRVSNQPQHF	TGCAGTGCTATCCCCAGGGTAAGCAATCAGCCCCAGCATTTT
many	TRBD1	TRBV20-1	TRBJ1-2	CSARGGQAVNYGYTF	TGCAGTGCTAGAGGGGGACAGGCGGTAAACTATGGCTACACCTTC
many	.	TRBV5-1	TRBJ2-3	CASSVTLSTDTQYF	TGCGCCAGCAGCGTGACACTTAGCACAGATACGCAGTATTTT
many	.	TRBV20-1	TRBJ2-1	CSARDRREKGHNEQFF	TGCAGTGCTAGAGATCGCCGGGAGAAGGGCCACAATGAGCAGTTCTTC
many	.	TRBV5-5	TRBJ1-1	CASSLARAGQAFF	TGTGCCAGCAGCTTGGCCCGGGCAGGGCAAGCTTTCTTT
few	TRBD1	TRBV2	TRBJ2-3	CASSRDRGRKDTQYF	TGTGCCAGCAGTAGGGACAGGGGGCGCAAAGATACGCAGTATTTT
few	TRBD2	TRBV27	TRBJ2-1	CASSLSGTSGMPLYNEQFF	TGTGCCAGCAGTTTATCAGGGACTAGCGGGATGCCGTTATACAATGAGCAGTTCTTC
many	.	TRBV7-9	TRBJ1-3	CASSLSVRSIGNTIYF	TGTGCCAGCAGCTTAAGCGTCAGATCTATTGGAAACACCATATATTTT
many	.	TRBV11-2	TRBJ2-3	CASSLGLKGTQASDTQYF	TGTGCCAGCAGCTTGGGGCTTAAGGGGACTCAAGCGTCAGATACGCAGTATTTT
few	.	TRBV6-2/TRBV6-3	TRBJ2-1	CASRATRLSYNEQFF	TGTGCCAGCAGGGCAACCAGGCTCTCCTACAATGAGCAGTTCTTC
many	.	TRBV2	TRBJ1-5	CASSETYRNQPQHF	TGTGCCAGCAGTGAAACGTACCGCAATCAGCCCCAGCATTTT
few	.	TRBV6-1	TRBJ1-4	CASTRSGGDEKLFF	TGTGCCAGCACCCGGTCTGGGGGCGATGAAAAACTGTTTTTT
many	TRBD1	TRBV7-9	TRBJ2-1	CASSPGTGGGNEQFF	TGTGCCAGCAGCCCCGGGACAGGGGGGGGCAATGAGCAGTTCTTC
many	.	TRBV5-5	TRBJ1-2	CASSLVSNNRLYGYTF	TGTGCCAGCAGCTTGGTTAGTAATAACAGGCTCTATGGCTACACCTTC
many	.	TRBV5-5	TRBJ2-7	CASSFEGVLSYEQYF	TGTGCCAGCAGCTTCGAGGGGGTCCTTTCCTACGAGCAGTACTTC
many	.	TRBV20-1	TRBJ2-5	CSARDRRGSQETQYF	TGCAGTGCTAGAGATCGGCGGGGTTCCCAAGAGACCCAGTACTTC
many	.	TRBV11-2	TRBJ1-1	CASSFPVGNEAFF	TGTGCCAGCAGCTTCCCCGTGGGGAATGAAGCTTTCTTT
.	TRBD1	TRBV7-2	TRBJ1-5	CASSFLSTGPDQPQHF	TGTGCCAGCAGTTTCCTGTCGACAGGGCCGGATCAGCCCCAGCATTTT
many	.	TRBV20-1	TRBJ1-4	CSASVWGARGQGLFF	TGCAGTGCTTCCGTTTGGGGGGCGCGGGGACAAGGTCTGTTTTTT
few	TRBD2	TRBV7-6	TRBJ2-2	CASRPGLAENTGELFF	TGTGCCAGCAGGCCTGGACTAGCGGAGAACACCGGGGAGCTGTTTTTT
.	.	TRBV10-3	TRBJ1-1	CAISGGAGAEAFF	TGTGCCATCAGTGGGGGGGCAGGAGCTGAAGCTTTCTTT
many	TRBD2	TRBV2	TRBJ2-7	CASSGTSGVEQYF	TGTGCCAGCAGTGGGACTAGCGGGGTCGAGCAGTACTTC
many	.	TRBV7-2	TRBJ1-4	CASKRSHATNEKLFF	TGTGCCAGCAAAAGGTCACATGCAACTAATGAAAAACTGTTTTTT
many	.	TRBV5-1	TRBJ1-2	CASSLDVRDYGYTF	TGCGCCAGCAGCTTGGATGTCAGAGACTATGGCTACACCTTC
few	.	TRBV14	TRBJ1-1	CASSQRTFSSPVNTEAFF	TGTGCCAGCAGCCAACGGACATTTTCCTCGCCTGTGAACACTGAAGCTTTCTTT
few	TRBD2	TRBV4-2	TRBJ2-3	CASRIVAGGPDTQYF	TGTGCCAGCCGAATAGTAGCGGGAGGACCAGATACGCAGTATTTT
many	.	TRBV4-2	TRBJ1-1	CASSPSGGPNTEAFF	TGTGCCAGCAGCCCGTCGGGGGGGCCGAACACTGAAGCTTTCTTT
.	.	TRBV14	TRBJ1-1	CASSPLLGGGLEAFF	TGTGCCAGCAGCCCCTTATTAGGGGGAGGCCTTGAAGCTTTCTTT
few	TRBD1	TRBV7-9	TRBJ2-5	CASSRPGQGEETQYF	TGTGCCAGCAGCCGTCCGGGACAGGGGGAAGAGACCCAGTACTTC
few	TRBD2	TRBV12-3/TRBV12-4	TRBJ2-5	CASSSLGGETQYF	TGTGCCAGCAGTTCTTTGGGGGGGGAGACCCAGTACTTC
few	.	TRBV28	TRBJ2-5	CASSLPQKGTQYF	TGTGCCAGCAGCCTCCCCCAGAAGGGGACCCAGTACTTC
few	.	TRBV9	TRBJ2-1	CASSPDIRNEQFF	TGTGCCAGCAGCCCTGACATCCGCAATGAGCAGTTCTTC
many	.	TRBV12-3/TRBV12-4	TRBJ1-5	CASSSGRTPQHF	TGTGCCAGCAGTTCAGGCCGGACGCCCCAGCATTTT
many	TRBD1	TRBV12-3/TRBV12-4	TRBJ1-6	CASSPGTGMNSPLHF	TGTGCCAGCAGTCCTGGGACAGGGATGAATTCACCCCTCCACTTT
few	TRBD2	TRBV10-3	TRBJ2-1	CAIRREGSYNEQFF	TGTGCCATCCGGCGGGAGGGCTCCTACAATGAGCAGTTCTTC
many	TRBD2	TRBV20-1	TRBJ2-3	CSAGSGRGTDTQYF	TGCAGTGCTGGAAGCGGGAGAGGAACAGATACGCAGTATTTT
many	TRBD1	TRBV7-2	TRBJ2-7	CASSRTGQYEQYF	TGTGCCAGCAGCAGGACAGGGCAATACGAGCAGTACTTC
many	.	TRBV7-2	TRBJ1-3	CASSLEGVRTAGNTIYF	TGTGCCAGCAGCTTAGAAGGAGTTCGGACAGCTGGAAACACCATATATTTT
many	.	TRBV7-2	TRBJ1-2	CASSLSGMMGSYGYTF	TGTGCCAGCAGCTTATCAGGGATGATGGGATCCTATGGCTACACCTTC
many	TRBD1	TRBV5-1	TRBJ2-2	CASSVVPGTANTGELFF	TGCGCCAGCAGCGTAGTCCCCGGGACAGCGAACACCGGGGAGCTGTTTTTT
many	TRBD2	TRBV9	TRBJ2-1	CASNQGLAGPSYNEQFF	TGTGCCAGCAACCAGGGACTAGCGGGACCCTCCTACAATGAGCAGTTCTTC